These 31 T cell receptor beta chains share one sample of origin, sequenced in a study of cytomegalovirus exposure and HLA in healthy donors. Primers: 60 Vbeta forward and 13 Jbeta reverse. Sequenced by immunoSEQ multiplex PCR; TCRdb stores in-frame clones only, minus some. The sample lists fewer than 250,000 clones; over 80% were seen once. The sequencing input was PBMCs. The receptor set was obtained from a man aged 40-50 years in good health and CMV-seropositive.

The J gene is TRBJ2-3, the V gene TRBV7-2; 12 nucleotides line up with TRBD2. The V gene end was trimmed by 5 bases and the J gene end by 1 base; junction bases not matched to a gene: 10. The CDR3 is 18 amino acids. Per the germline V gene, CDR1 is SGHTA and CDR2 is FQGNSA. CDR3 nucleotides: TGTGCCAGCAGCGGACGGACTAGCGGGAAGGGGGGCACAGATACGCAGTATTTT. Translation gives CASSGRTSGKGGTDTQYF.

The chain joins TRBV5-1 to TRBJ2-1; D possibly corresponds to TRBD1 (7 bases). Germline V gene data show CDR1 as SGHRS and CDR2 as YFSETQ. The CDR3 is made up of 14 amino acids. The germline V and J ends were trimmed by 3 bases and 8 bases, with 15 bases remaining between them. CDR3 in DNA: TGCGCCAGCAGCTCGCGGGACAGCAACTATGAGCAGTTCTTC. Its translation is CASSSRDSNYEQFF.

This clone was counted a few times. This chain joins TRBV19 and TRBJ1-1; D might be TRBD1 (5 bases). V lost 3 bases and J 7 bases, leaving 9 bases between the germline ends. The germline gives CDR1 LNHDA, CDR2 SQIVND (reference sequence). There are 12 residues in the CDR3. CDR3 nucleotides: TGTGCCAGTAGTATTGGAGGGGTTGAAGCTTTCTTT. Amino acid sequence: CASSIGGVEAFF.

V is TRBV9 and J is TRBJ2-1; D unclear. The CDR3 loop spans 15 amino acids. The V gene lost 0 bases and the J gene lost 0 bases, with 7 bases spanning the gap. Looked up from germline, CDR1 is SGDLS and CDR2 is YYNGEE. The DNA for the CDR3 is TGTGCCAGCAGCGTAGAGAGTAGCTCCTACAATGAGCAGTTCTTC. Amino acid sequence: CASSVESSSYNEQFF.

Written as DNA, the CDR3 is TGTGCCAGCTCCCCCGGGACACTCAATGAAAAACTGTTTTTT. Encoded protein: CASSPGTLNEKLFF. This sequence joins TRBV18 and TRBJ1-4; the D gene is possibly TRBD1 (6 bases). V shed 6 bases and J shed 5 bases, with 13 bases lying between them. CDR3 length equals 14 residues. CDR1 is KGHSH, CDR2 LQKENI, per germline.

Written as DNA, the CDR3 is TGTGCCAGCAGCTTGGCCGAGGACACTGAAGCTTTCTTT. It specifies CASSLAEDTEAFF. This sequence joins TRBV5-8 and TRBJ1-1; D is uncertain. This CDR3 region has 13 residues. The V end lost 0 bases, the J end lost 3 bases, and 6 bases lay between the germline ends. Germline values: CDR1 SGHTS, CDR2 YDEGEE.

V usage is TRBV15 and J usage is TRBJ2-7, with 9 bases matching TRBD1. The V gene end was trimmed by 3 bases and the J gene end by 3 bases; junction bases not matched to a gene: 12. The germline V gene has CDR1 LNHNV and CDR2 YYDKDF (reference sequence). This CDR3 comprises 17 residues. The CDR3 spells CATSSLRGQGPFYEQYV. CDR3 bases: TGTGCCACCAGCAGCCTTCGCGGACAGGGGCCTTTCTACGAGCAGTACGTC.

Only one count was recorded for this clone. The rearrangement uses TRBV11-2 and TRBJ2-7; D gene ambiguous. There are 13 residues in the CDR3. Germline V gene lookup returns CDR1 SGHAT and CDR2 FQNNGV. V was shortened by 0 bases and J by 6 bases, with 9 bases between the two germline ends. CDR3 region: CASSLDWQAEQYF. The CDR3 region has the DNA TGTGCCAGCAGCTTAGATTGGCAGGCCGAGCAGTACTTC.

The chain uses TRBV4-1 and TRBJ2-3, with 12 bases aligning to TRBD2. Germline V CDR1 and CDR2: MGHRA, YSYEKL. With 4 bases clipped from V and 3 bases from J, the junction kept 11 bases outside the gene matches. This CDR3 has 18 amino acids. The CDR3 sequence is CASSPQTSGRLRTDTQYF. In nucleotides, the CDR3 is TGCGCCAGCAGCCCCCAGACTAGCGGGAGATTGAGGACAGATACGCAGTATTTT.

The V gene is TRBV6-5, the J gene TRBJ1-4; D may be TRBD1 (6 bases). The CDR3 has 15 amino acids. V lost 4 bases and J lost 7, with 16 bases in between. Looked up from germline, CDR1 is MNHEY and CDR2 is SVGAGI. CDR3 sequence (DNA): TGTGCCAGCAGTTCAACAGGGAGTGGAAGTGAAAAACTGTTTTTT. Translation: CASSSTGSGSEKLFF.

The chain is built from TRBV28 and TRBJ2-5, with TRBD1 matching 9 bases. V dropped 6 bases and J dropped 1; count of bases not matched to a gene: 3. Germline V lookup: CDR1 MDHEN, CDR2 SYDVKM. The CDR3 loop spans 14 amino acids. CDR3 DNA: TGTGCCAGCAGCCAGACAGGGGGCCAAGAGACCCAGTACTTC. Protein sequence: CASSQTGGQETQYF.

This chain links TRBV5-6 with TRBJ2-1, with D tentatively TRBD1 (6 bases). Trimming pared 4 bases from V and 3 bases from J, leaving 11 bases between. CDR1 is SGHDT, CDR2 YYEEEE, per germline. The CDR3 has 14 residues. CDR3 region: CASSTGINYNEQFF. The CDR3 DNA reads TGTGCCAGCAGCACAGGGATAAACTACAATGAGCAGTTCTTC.

This clone was counted a few times. The chain combines TRBV30 with TRBJ1-2; perhaps TRBD1 as D (6 bases). This CDR3 contains 13 residues. CDR1 is GTSNPN and CDR2 is SVGIG in the germline V gene (reference sequence). V dropped 0 bases and J dropped 6 bases, with 11 bases sitting between them. This CDR3 is CAWSVYRENGYTF. The CDR3, as DNA: TGTGCCTGGAGTGTCTACAGGGAGAATGGCTACACCTTC.

V and J are TRBV6-1 and TRBJ2-7; 7 positions agree with TRBD2. The junction had 9 bases not matched to a gene; V was cut back by 1 base and J by 0 bases. The CDR3 runs to 17 residues. Germline V gene data show CDR1 as MNHNS and CDR2 as SASEGT. The CDR3: CASSEGVLAPSSYEQYV. DNA of the CDR3: TGTGCCAGCAGTGAAGGGGTACTAGCGCCTAGCTCCTACGAGCAGTACGTC.

The chain joins TRBV12-5 to TRBJ1-2; the D is unclear. This CDR3 has 13 residues. From germline, CDR1 is LGHNT and CDR2 FRNRAP. The V and J ends lost 8 bases and 4 bases respectively, with 14 bases between them. This CDR3 is CASSHSLAYGYTF. The CDR3 nucleotides read TGTGCTAGTTCCCACAGCCTAGCCTATGGCTACACCTTC.

J is TRBJ2-2 and V is TRBV11-2; a weak D match, TRBD1 (6 bases). Germline CDR1 SGHAT, CDR2 FQNNGV. The CDR3 totals 14 residues. V dropped 5 bases and J dropped 1 base, with 8 bases sitting between them. CDR3 residues: CASSLQGNTGELFF. CDR3 in DNA: TGTGCCAGCAGCCTACAGGGGAACACCGGGGAGCTGTTTTTT.

The V call is TRBV7-6, the J call TRBJ1-1; D is undetermined. The CDR3 consists of 15 residues. Germline-derived CDR1 and CDR2 are SGHVS and FNYEAQ. V was shortened by 0 bases and J by 0 bases, with 8 bases between the two germline ends. CDR3 sequence: CASSLAYGMNTEAFF. The CDR3 nucleotides read TGTGCCAGCAGCTTAGCGTATGGCATGAACACTGAAGCTTTCTTT.

The V gene is TRBV2, the J gene TRBJ1-5; 8 bases are shared with TRBD1. This CDR3 is 15 amino acids long. The J segment lost 3 bases and the V segment lost 3 bases, leaving 4 bases of the junction unmatched. The germline V gene encodes CDR1 SNHLY and CDR2 FYNNEI. The CDR3 DNA reads TGTGCCAGCAGTGATCGCAGGGGGCCCAATCAGCCCCAGCATTTT. This sequence encodes CASSDRRGPNQPQHF.

The J gene is TRBJ1-3, the V gene TRBV29-1; D might be TRBD1 (5 bases). The V gene's germline CDR1 is SQVTM and CDR2 ANQGSEA. V dropped 4 bases and J dropped 0 bases, with 7 bases sitting between them. The CDR3 totals 13 residues. The CDR3 sequence: CSVGGTSGNTIYF. In DNA form, the CDR3 reads TGCAGCGTTGGGGGCACCTCTGGAAACACCATATATTTT.

As to this clone: Within the sample, other DNA sequences also encode this same CDR3. V and J are TRBV18 and TRBJ2-7; tentatively, D is TRBD2 (5 bases). The CDR3 length is 12 residues. Germline V CDR1 and CDR2: KGHSH, LQKENI. The CDR3 spells CASSPRGSEQYV. For the CDR3, the DNA is TGTGCCAGCTCACCACGAGGTAGCGAGCAGTACGTT.

The chain has TRBV27 and TRBJ2-1; D is perhaps TRBD2 (5 bases). V shed 2 bases and J shed 2 bases, with 7 bases lying between them. This CDR3 comprises 14 residues. The V gene's germline CDR1 is MNHEY and CDR2 SMNVEV (reference sequence). CDR3 DNA sequence: TGTGCCAGCAGTTTAAGCGGAGCCTACAATGAGCAGTTCTTC. Translation gives CASSLSGAYNEQFF.

This clone was counted between two and nine times. The chain uses TRBV7-9 and TRBJ1-5; D is uncertain. V dropped 1 base and J dropped 6 bases, with 7 bases sitting between them. CDR1 is SEHNR, CDR2 FQNEAQ, per germline (reference sequence). The CDR3 totals 13 residues. CDR3: CASSLGSSQPQHF. The CDR3 region has the DNA TGTGCCAGCAGCTTAGGGAGTAGTCAGCCCCAGCATTTT.

This clone was counted a single time. J is TRBJ2-7 and V is TRBV4-2; 10 bases agree with TRBD2. This CDR3 is 17 amino acids long. Trimming took 4 bases from V and 4 from J; bases not matched to a gene: 13. CDR1 and CDR2 (germline): LGHNA, YNFKEQ. The DNA of the CDR3 is TGTGCCAGCAGCCCCCAATTAGGCACTAGCGGGACTTACGAGCAGTACTTC. Protein product: CASSPQLGTSGTYEQYF.

This clone was detected only once. The V gene is TRBV5-4, the J gene TRBJ2-5, with TRBD2 matching over 7 bases. The germline V gene encodes CDR1 SGHNT and CDR2 YYREEE (reference sequence). This CDR3 has 15 amino acids. V was pared by 2 bases and J by 4 bases, with 8 bases of the junction left unmatched. The CDR3 reads CASSFPLGGGETQYF. The CDR3, as DNA: TGTGCCAGCAGCTTCCCGTTGGGGGGGGGAGAGACCCAGTACTTC.

This clone showed up just once. CDR3 amino acids: CASSYQGAGGYTF. The DNA of the CDR3 is TGTGCCAGCAGTTACCAGGGGGCGGGTGGCTACACCTTC. V gene TRBV6-5 combines with J gene TRBJ1-2; 8 bases agree with TRBD1. CDR3 size: 13 residues. CDR1 is MNHEY and CDR2 is SVGAGI in the germline V gene. Trimming cost V 2 bases and J 7 bases; bases outside gene matches: 3.

The gene calls are TRBV5-1 and TRBJ2-2, with D perhaps TRBD1 (6 bases). Germline CDR1 and CDR2: SGHRS and YFSETQ. V lost 1 base and J 0 bases, leaving 10 bases between the germline ends. The length of the CDR3 is 16 residues. The CDR3 is CASSLQGLTNTGELFF. The CDR3 DNA reads TGCGCCAGCAGCTTGCAGGGGCTTACGAACACCGGGGAGCTGTTTTTT.

The gene calls are TRBV5-3 and TRBJ2-1, with a weak D call TRBD1 (6 bases). TRBV5-3 carries the ORF label, with uncertain function. The CDR3 has 17 amino acids. V gave up 4 bases and J gave up 3 bases, with 20 bases separating them. The chain's CDR3 is CARSLPRRTVLYNEQFF. DNA for the CDR3: TGTGCCAGAAGCCTACCCCGCCGGACAGTCCTCTACAATGAGCAGTTCTTC.

The V and J genes are TRBV11-1 and TRBJ2-2; perhaps TRBD2 as D (5 bases). CDR1 is SGHAT and CDR2 is FQDESV in the germline V gene (reference sequence). V lost 5 bases and J 4 bases, leaving 8 bases between the germline ends. This CDR3 has 13 residues. CDR3 coding DNA: TGTGCCAGCAGCGCCCGGGGCACCGGGGAGCTGTTTTTT. This codes for CASSARGTGELFF.

This chain connects TRBV6-1 to TRBJ2-2; TRBD1 might be the D (5 bases). CDR1 and CDR2 (germline): MNHNS, SASEGT. Trimming pared 6 bases from V and 6 bases from J, leaving 5 bases between. The CDR3 length is 11 residues. The CDR3 is CASRGPGELFF. CDR3 bases: TGTGCCAGCAGGGGGCCCGGGGAGCTGTTTTTT.

The rearrangement uses TRBV5-1 and TRBJ2-5; 12 bases fit TRBD2. Unmatched junction bases numbered 8, after V lost 1 base and J lost 4 bases. The CDR3 is made up of 17 amino acids. Looked up from germline, CDR1 is SGHRS and CDR2 is YFSETQ. CDR3 sequence reads: CASSLTSSGRVRETQYF. Written as DNA, the CDR3 is TGCGCCAGCAGCTTGACTTCTAGCGGGAGGGTTAGAGAGACCCAGTACTTC.

The chain recombines TRBV9 with TRBJ2-7; TRBD2 agrees at 13 bases. J gave up 6 bases and V 4 bases, and 4 bases lay outside the gene matches. The CDR3 consists of 14 residues. In germline, CDR1 is SGDLS, CDR2 YYNGEE. CDR3 amino acids: CASSPGLAGVEQYF. CDR3 coding DNA: TGTGCCAGCAGCCCCGGACTAGCGGGAGTCGAGCAGTACTTC.